This T cell receptor (beta chain) emerged from a study of neurological immune-mediated disorders. The CDR3 runs to 15 residues. In germline, CDR1 is SGHRS, CDR2 YFSETQ. Between the trimmed V and J ends, which lost 0 bases and 10 bases, there was a span of 14 bases. TCRdb recomputed calls from the 5' RACE reads with MiXCR, one row per CDR3 protein. The sample holds 45,000 or so distinct CDR3 sequences, roughly 13% seen once. Many counts were recorded for this clonotype. The unsorted libraries originated from 2 million PBMCs kept at -80 C. This clonotype originated in a female donor in good health. This sequence joins TRBV5-1 and TRBJ1-6; D may be TRBD1 (5 bases). The specimen sequenced was PBMCs. CDR3 sequence reads: CASSLAVTGDSPLHF. The DNA of the CDR3 is TGCGCCAGCAGCTTGGCCGTCACAGGCGACTCACCCCTCCACTTT.